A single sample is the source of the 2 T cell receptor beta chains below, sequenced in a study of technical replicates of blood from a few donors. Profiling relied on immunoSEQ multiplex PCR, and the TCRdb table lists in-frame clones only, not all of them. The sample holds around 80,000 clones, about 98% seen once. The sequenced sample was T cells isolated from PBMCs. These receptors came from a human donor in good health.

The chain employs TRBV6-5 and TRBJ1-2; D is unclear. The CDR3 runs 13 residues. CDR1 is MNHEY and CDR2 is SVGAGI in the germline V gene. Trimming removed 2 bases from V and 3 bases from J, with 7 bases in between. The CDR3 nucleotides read TGTGCCAGCAGTTACGCCGACTACTATGGCTACACCTTC. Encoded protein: CASSYADYYGYTF.

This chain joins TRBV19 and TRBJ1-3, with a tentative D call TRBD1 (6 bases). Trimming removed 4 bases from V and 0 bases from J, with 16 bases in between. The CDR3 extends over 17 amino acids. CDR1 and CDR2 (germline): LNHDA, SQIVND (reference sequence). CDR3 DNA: TGTGCCAGTAGTAGGGGAACAGGGCCGGGCTCTGGAAACACCATATATTTT. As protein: CASSRGTGPGSGNTIYF. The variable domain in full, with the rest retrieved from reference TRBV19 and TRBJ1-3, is DGGITQSPKYLFRKEGQNVTLSCEQNLNHDAMYWYRQDPGQGLRLIYYSQIVNDFQKGDIAEGYSVSREKKESFPLTVTSAQKNPTAFYLCASSRGTGPGSGNTIYFGEGSWLTVV.